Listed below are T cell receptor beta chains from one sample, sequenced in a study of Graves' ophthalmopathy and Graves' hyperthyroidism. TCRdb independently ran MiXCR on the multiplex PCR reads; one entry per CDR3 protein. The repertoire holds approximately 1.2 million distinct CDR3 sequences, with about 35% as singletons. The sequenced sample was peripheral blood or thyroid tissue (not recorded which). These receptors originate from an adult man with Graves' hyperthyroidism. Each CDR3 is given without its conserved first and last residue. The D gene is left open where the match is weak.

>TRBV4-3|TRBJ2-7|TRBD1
ASSQDRSYEQY
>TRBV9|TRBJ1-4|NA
ASSAGAGSEEKLF
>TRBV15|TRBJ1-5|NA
ATSRKGTGNQPQH
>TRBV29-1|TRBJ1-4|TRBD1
SVGTGKEKLF
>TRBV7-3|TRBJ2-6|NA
ASSPRTTGSGANVLT
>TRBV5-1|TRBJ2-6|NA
ASRHGSLSGANVLT
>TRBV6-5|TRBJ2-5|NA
ASNKAGAKTQY
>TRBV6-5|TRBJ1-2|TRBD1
ASSYPGGGASGYT
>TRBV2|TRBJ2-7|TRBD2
ASSARPMGDYYEQY
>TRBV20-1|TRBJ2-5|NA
SARGFRGARETQY
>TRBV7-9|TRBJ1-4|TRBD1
ASSHHRGKGEKLF
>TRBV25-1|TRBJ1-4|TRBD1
TSRQGGKLF
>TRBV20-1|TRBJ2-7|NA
SASTGNEQY
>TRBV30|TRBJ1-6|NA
AWSRERGNSPLH
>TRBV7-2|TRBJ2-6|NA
ASSLAVQT
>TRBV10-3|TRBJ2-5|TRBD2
AVALAGGTQY
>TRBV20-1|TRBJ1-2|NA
SAKTADRYGYT
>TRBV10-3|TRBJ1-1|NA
AIRQEAGASLETEAF
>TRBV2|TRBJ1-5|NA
ASSYSGDGNQPQH
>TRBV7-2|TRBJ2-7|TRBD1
ASSSQGGQGAQY
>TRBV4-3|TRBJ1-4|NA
ASSQDGTGRPNEKLF
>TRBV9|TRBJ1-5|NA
ASSDRLAGEETQH
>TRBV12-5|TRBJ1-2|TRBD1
ASGLDRGGGYT
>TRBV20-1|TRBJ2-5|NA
SETGEWETQY
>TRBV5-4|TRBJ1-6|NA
ASSLPGRNSPLH
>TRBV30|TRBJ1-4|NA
ARRSANEKLF